The 8 T cell receptor beta chains listed next were all sequenced from one sample in a study of blood T cell repertoires in COVID-19. Assay used: immunoSEQ multiplex PCR; TCRdb lists only in-frame clones, some missing. The sample has about 480,000 clones, approximately 88% seen once; the top ten hold 1.5% to 2%. The source material was PBMCs or T cells enriched from blood (not recorded which). Receptors originate from a woman aged 40-49 years who had recovered from COVID-19.

This chain links TRBV7-2 with TRBJ2-7; D may be TRBD1 (6 bases). Germline-derived CDR1 and CDR2 are SGHTA and FQGNSA. Trimming took off 2 bases at V and 4 bases at J, with 15 bases between the two ends. The CDR3 is 15 amino acids. CDR3 coding DNA: TGTGCCAGCAGCTTAAACAGGGTACTGAGGTACGAGCAGTACTTC. This encodes CASSLNRVLRYEQYF.

V gene TRBV2 combines with J gene TRBJ1-1, with 7 bases fitting TRBD1. Unmatched junction bases numbered 6, after V lost 2 bases and J lost 6 bases. The germline gives CDR1 SNHLY, CDR2 FYNNEI. This CDR3 comprises 14 residues. The CDR3, as DNA: TGTGCCAGCAGTGAAAGACAGGGAGGTTCTGAAGCTTTCTTT. This translates into CASSERQGGSEAFF.

This CDR3 is CASSPTSRSNTGELFF. CDR3 nucleotides: TGCGCCAGCAGCCCGACTTCAAGATCGAACACCGGGGAGCTGTTTTTT. This chain joins TRBV5-1 and TRBJ2-2, with D uncertain. Trimming cost V 4 bases and J 0 bases, with 13 bases left between them. Germline values: CDR1 SGHRS, CDR2 YFSETQ. The CDR3 runs to 16 residues.

J is TRBJ1-1 and V is TRBV4-3; D remains unclear. Trimming took 0 bases from V and 0 from J, leaving 11 bases between them. The CDR3 consists of 16 residues. The germline CDR1 and CDR2 sequences are LGHNA and YSLEER. The CDR3 loop is CASSQETRHMNTEAFF. For the CDR3, the DNA is TGCGCCAGCAGCCAAGAAACTCGACACATGAACACTGAAGCTTTCTTT.

The CDR3 sequence is CASSPGQGYGYTF. CDR3 in DNA: TGTGCCAGCAGCCCGGGACAGGGCTATGGCTACACCTTC. V is TRBV5-6 and J is TRBJ1-2; TRBD1 agrees at 9 bases. The CDR3 covers 13 residues. Unmatched junction bases numbered 2, after V lost 4 bases and J lost 4 bases. Germline assignment: CDR1 SGHDT and CDR2 YYEEEE.

The chain employs TRBV11-2 and TRBJ1-1; D is perhaps TRBD1 (6 bases). Germline V gene sequence: CDR1 SGHAT, CDR2 FQNNGV. The CDR3 totals 15 residues. V gave up 3 bases and J gave up 4 bases, with 15 bases separating them. CDR3 amino acids: CASSFAGGAVTEAFF. In nucleotides, the CDR3 is TGTGCCAGCAGCTTTGCGGGGGGGGCTGTCACTGAAGCTTTCTTT.

V is TRBV24-1 and J is TRBJ1-1, with D hard to call. CDR1 KGHDR and CDR2 SFDVKD come from the germline V gene. Deletions cut 5 bases from V and 3 bases from J, with 12 bases between. The CDR3 has 14 amino acids. This chain's CDR3 is CATSARDGDTEAFF. CDR3 bases: TGTGCCACCAGTGCGCGGGATGGGGACACTGAAGCTTTCTTT.

The V gene is TRBV19, the J gene TRBJ2-1; tentative D call: TRBD2 (6 bases). CDR1 is LNHDA and CDR2 is SQIVND in the germline V gene (reference sequence). V was clipped by 1 base and J by 5 bases, with 12 bases between them. The CDR3 has 15 residues. The CDR3 nucleotides read TGTGCCAGTAGTATAGCGGGGGTCGCGCACAATGAGCAGTTCTTC. As protein: CASSIAGVAHNEQFF.